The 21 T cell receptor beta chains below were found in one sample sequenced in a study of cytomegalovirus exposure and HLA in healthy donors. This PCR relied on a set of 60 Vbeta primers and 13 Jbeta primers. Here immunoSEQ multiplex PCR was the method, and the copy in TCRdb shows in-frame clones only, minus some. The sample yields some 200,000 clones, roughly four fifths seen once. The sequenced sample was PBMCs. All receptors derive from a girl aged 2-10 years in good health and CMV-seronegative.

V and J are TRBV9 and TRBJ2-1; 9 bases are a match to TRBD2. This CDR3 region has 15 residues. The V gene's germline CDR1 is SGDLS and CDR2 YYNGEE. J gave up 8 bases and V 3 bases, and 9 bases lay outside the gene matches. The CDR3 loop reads CASSARLAGSHEQFF. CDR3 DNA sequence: TGTGCCAGCAGCGCCCGGCTAGCGGGGTCTCATGAGCAGTTCTTC.

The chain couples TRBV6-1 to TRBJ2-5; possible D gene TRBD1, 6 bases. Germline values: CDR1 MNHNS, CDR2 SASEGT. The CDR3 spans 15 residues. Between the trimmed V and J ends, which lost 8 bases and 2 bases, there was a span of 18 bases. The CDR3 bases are TGTGCCAGCTCCGTTTTGGACAGTGCGCAAGAGACCCAGTACTTC. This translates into CASSVLDSAQETQYF.

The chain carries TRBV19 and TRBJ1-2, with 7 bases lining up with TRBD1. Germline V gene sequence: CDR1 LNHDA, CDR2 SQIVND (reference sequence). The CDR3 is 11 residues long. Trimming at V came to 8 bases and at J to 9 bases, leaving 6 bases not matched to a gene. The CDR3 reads CASSQGSSYTF. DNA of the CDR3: TGTGCCAGTTCACAGGGGTCGAGCTACACCTTC.

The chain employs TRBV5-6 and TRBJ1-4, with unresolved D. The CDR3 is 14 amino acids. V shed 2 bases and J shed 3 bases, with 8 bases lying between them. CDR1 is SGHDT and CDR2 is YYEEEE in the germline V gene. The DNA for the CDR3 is TGTGCCAGCAGCTTTGGGAGTTCTAATGAAAAACTGTTTTTT. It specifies CASSFGSSNEKLFF.

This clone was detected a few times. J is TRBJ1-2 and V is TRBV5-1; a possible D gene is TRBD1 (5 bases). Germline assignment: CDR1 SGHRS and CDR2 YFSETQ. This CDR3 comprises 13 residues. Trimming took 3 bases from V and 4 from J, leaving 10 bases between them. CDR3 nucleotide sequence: TGCGCCAGCAGCTCGATAGACAGCTATGGCTACACCTTC. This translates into CASSSIDSYGYTF.

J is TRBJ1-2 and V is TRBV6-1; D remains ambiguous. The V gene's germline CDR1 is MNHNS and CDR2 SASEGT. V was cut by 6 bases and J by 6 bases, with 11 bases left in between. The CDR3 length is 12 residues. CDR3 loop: CASRSKRHGYTF. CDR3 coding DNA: TGTGCCAGCAGGAGTAAACGCCATGGCTACACCTTC.

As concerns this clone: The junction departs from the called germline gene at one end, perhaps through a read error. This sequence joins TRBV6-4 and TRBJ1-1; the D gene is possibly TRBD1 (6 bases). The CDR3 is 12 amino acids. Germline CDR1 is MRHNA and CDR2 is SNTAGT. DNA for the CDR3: TGTGCCAGCAGCCCACCCCGACAGGCCTGGATCTTT. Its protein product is CASSPPRQAWIF.

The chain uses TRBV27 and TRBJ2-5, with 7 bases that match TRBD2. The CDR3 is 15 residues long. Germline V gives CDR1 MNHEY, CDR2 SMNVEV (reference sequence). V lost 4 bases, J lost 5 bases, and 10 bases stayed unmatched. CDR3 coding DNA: TGTGCCAGCAGTTACCAGGGAGGGGCAGGGGAGACCCAGTACTTC. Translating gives CASSYQGGAGETQYF.

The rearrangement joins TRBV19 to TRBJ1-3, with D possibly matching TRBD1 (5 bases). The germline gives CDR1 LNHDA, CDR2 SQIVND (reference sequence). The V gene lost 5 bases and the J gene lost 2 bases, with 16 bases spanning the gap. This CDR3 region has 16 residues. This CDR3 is CASSWGGASPGNTIYF. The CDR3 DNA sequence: TGTGCCAGTAGTTGGGGAGGGGCTAGCCCTGGAAACACCATATATTTT.

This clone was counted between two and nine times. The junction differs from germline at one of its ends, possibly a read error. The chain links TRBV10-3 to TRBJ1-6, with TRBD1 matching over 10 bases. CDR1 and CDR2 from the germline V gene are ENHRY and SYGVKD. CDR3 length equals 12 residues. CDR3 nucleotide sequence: TGTGCCATCAGTGAGCCCGGGACAGGGGTGTCCTTT. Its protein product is CAISEPGTGVSF.

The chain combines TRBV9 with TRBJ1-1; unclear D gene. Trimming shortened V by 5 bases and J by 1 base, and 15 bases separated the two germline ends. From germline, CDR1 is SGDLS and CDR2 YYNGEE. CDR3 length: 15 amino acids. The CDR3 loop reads CASSLGPDQNTEAFF. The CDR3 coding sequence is TGTGCCAGCAGTCTTGGGCCCGACCAGAACACTGAAGCTTTCTTT.

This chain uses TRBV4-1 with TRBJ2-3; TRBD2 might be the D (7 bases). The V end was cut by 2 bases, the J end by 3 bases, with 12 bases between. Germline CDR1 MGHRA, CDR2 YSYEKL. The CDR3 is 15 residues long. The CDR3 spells CASSQYGGATDTQYF. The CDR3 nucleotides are TGCGCCAGCAGCCAATATGGGGGGGCTACAGATACGCAGTATTTT.

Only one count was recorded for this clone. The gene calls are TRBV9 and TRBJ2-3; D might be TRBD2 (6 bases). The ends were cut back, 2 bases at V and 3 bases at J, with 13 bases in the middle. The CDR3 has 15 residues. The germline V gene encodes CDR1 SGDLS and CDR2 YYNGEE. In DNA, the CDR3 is TGTGCCAGCAGCGTCGGGGGTATGGCGACAGATACGCAGTATTTT. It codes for CASSVGGMATDTQYF.

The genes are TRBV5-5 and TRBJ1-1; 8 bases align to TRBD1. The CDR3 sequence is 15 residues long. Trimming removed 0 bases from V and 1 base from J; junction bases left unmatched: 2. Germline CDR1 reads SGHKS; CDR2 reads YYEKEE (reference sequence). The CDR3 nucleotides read TGTGCCAGCAGCTTGGGAGGGACAGGGAACACTGAAGCTTTCTTT. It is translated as CASSLGGTGNTEAFF.

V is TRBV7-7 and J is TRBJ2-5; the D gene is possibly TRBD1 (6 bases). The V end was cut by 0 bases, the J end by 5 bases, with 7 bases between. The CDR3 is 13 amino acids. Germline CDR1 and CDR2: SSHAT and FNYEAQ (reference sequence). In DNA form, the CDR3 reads TGTGCCAGCAGCTTAGCCCAGGGGGAGACCCAGTACTTC. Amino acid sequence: CASSLAQGETQYF.

The CDR3 spells CASGQREEETQYF. For the CDR3, the DNA is TGTGCCAGTGGGCAGCGGGAGGAGGAGACCCAGTACTTC. V gene TRBV19 combines with J gene TRBJ2-5; the match to TRBD2 covers 9 bases. The CDR3 runs 13 residues. J was trimmed by 5 bases and V by 8 bases; bases with no gene match: 6. CDR1 and CDR2 (germline): LNHDA, SQIVND (reference sequence).

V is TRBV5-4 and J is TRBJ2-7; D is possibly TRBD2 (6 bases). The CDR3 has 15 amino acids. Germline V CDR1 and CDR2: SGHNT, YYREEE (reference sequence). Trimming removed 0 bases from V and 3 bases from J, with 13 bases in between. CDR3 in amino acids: CASSLGTASVYEQYF. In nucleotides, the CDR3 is TGTGCCAGCAGCTTGGGGACGGCTAGCGTCTACGAGCAGTACTTC.

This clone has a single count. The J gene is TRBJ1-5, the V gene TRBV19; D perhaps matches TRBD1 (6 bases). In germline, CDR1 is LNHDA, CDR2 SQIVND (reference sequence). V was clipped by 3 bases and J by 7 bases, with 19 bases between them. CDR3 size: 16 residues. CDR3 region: CASSIWGPVGEQPQHF. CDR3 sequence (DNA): TGTGCCAGTAGTATTTGGGGGCCTGTCGGTGAGCAGCCCCAGCATTTT.

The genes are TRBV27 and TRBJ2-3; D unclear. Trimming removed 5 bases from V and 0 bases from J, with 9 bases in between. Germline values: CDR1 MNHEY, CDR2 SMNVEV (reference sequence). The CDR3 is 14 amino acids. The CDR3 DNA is TGTGCCAGCAGTCCAAAGACTAGCACAGATACGCAGTATTTT. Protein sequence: CASSPKTSTDTQYF.

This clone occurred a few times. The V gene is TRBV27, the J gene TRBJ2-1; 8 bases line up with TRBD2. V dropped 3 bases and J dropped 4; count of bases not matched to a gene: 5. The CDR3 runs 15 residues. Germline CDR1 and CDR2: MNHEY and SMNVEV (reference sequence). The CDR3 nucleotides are TGTGCCAGCAGTTTTGCGGGGGGTTTATACAATGAGCAGTTCTTC. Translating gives CASSFAGGLYNEQFF.

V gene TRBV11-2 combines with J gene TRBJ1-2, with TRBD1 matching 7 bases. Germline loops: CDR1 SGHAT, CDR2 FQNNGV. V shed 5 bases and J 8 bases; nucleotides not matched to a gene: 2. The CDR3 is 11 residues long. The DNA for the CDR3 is TGTGCCAGCAGCGACAGGGCCGGCTACACCTTC. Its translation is CASSDRAGYTF.